One sample yielded the 29 T cell receptor beta chains listed below, sequenced in a study of regulatory T cells in long-lasting Graves disease. Time point specified: newly diagnosed GD, antithyroid drugs for less than 3 months. Researchers made the TCR library from RNA that was extracted from PBMCs. Construction of TCR beta libraries relied on iRepertoire HTBI primers and on Arm-PCR targeting CDR3 regions. From the multiplex PCR reads, TCRdb called clonotypes with MiXCR, one entry per CDR3 protein. This table holds 350,000 to 500,000 distinct CDR3 sequences, about 15% found once. These records were also assigned to another study, of T cells in Graves' hyperthyroidism and ophthalmopathy.

Source: peripheral blood mononuclear cells (PBMCs), taken at new diagnosis, from a patient treated with antithyroid drugs. These receptors were obtained from a woman aged 25 to 45 with Graves disease.

This clonotype was seen at least ten times. The chain links TRBV5-5 to TRBJ2-7; D may be TRBD1 (6 bases). Trimming stripped 1 base from V and 6 bases from J, with 14 bases between. Germline V gene sequence: CDR1 SGHKS, CDR2 YYEKEE (reference sequence). CDR3 size: 14 residues. The CDR3 spells CASSLWQGRSEQYF. CDR3 coding DNA: TGTGCCAGCAGCTTGTGGCAGGGGCGAAGCGAGCAGTACTTC. Looking up the rest from reference TRBV5-5 and TRBJ2-7 gives the full variable domain: DAGVTQSPTHLIKTRGQQVTLRCSPISGHKSVSWYQQVLGQGPQFIFQYYEKEERGRGNFPDRFSARQFPNYSSELNVNALLLGDSALYLCASSLWQGRSEQYFGPGTRLTVT.

This clonotype has a handful of counts. The chain recombines TRBV20-1 with TRBJ2-5; 8 positions match TRBD2. The V and J ends lost 5 bases and 1 base, in that order; junction bases with no gene match: 12. This CDR3 has 16 amino acids. Per the germline V gene, CDR1 is DFQATT and CDR2 is SNEGSKA (reference sequence). In nucleotides, the CDR3 is TGCAGTGCTCAGAATCCGGGCGGGAGGTTCCAAGAGACCCAGTACTTC. Its translation: CSAQNPGGRFQETQYF.

This clonotype has only a few counts. The chain uses TRBV4-1 and TRBJ2-4, with 15 bases matching TRBD2. With V trimmed by 1 base and J by 6 bases, 7 bases remained unmatched. CDR1 is MGHRA, CDR2 YSYEKL, per germline. The CDR3 has 18 amino acids. The DNA of the CDR3 is TGCGCCAGCAGCCAAGGGACTAGCGGGAGGGCCGTCCGAAACATTCAGTACTTC. Protein sequence: CASSQGTSGRAVRNIQYF.

This clonotype appeared many times. This chain connects TRBV6-2 or TRBV6-3 to TRBJ2-5, with D possibly matching TRBD2 (6 bases). The ends were cut back, 7 bases at V and 5 bases at J, with 11 bases in the middle. CDR3 length equals 12 residues. Germline V gene lookup returns CDR1 MNHEY and CDR2 SVGEGT. DNA for the CDR3: TGTGCCAGCACCTCGGGGGTGGAGACCCAGTACTTC. Its translation is CASTSGVETQYF.

This clonotype was detected many times. This chain uses TRBV20-1 with TRBJ2-1, with no clear D. CDR1 is DFQATT, CDR2 SNEGSKA, per germline (reference sequence). V gave up 0 bases and J gave up 7 bases, with 16 bases separating them. The CDR3 covers 15 residues. CDR3 sequence reads: CSARDFQALGNEQFF. CDR3 DNA: TGCAGTGCTAGAGATTTTCAAGCCTTAGGGAATGAGCAGTTCTTC.

This clonotype was observed a handful of times. A much larger clone is a single base away; this may be a read error. DNA for the CDR3: TGTGCCAGCTCCCTATCTTCGGGACAGGGGGCTCGAGAGACCCCGTACTTC. Amino acid sequence: CASSLSSGQGARETPYF. The J gene is TRBJ2-5, the V gene TRBV7-2; TRBD1 agrees at 12 bases. CDR1 and CDR2 (germline): SGHTA, FQGNSA. CDR3 length: 17 amino acids.

This clonotype was observed at least ten times. This chain connects TRBV5-1 to TRBJ1-1; 7 nucleotides align to TRBD1. This CDR3 has 14 amino acids. CDR1 SGHRS and CDR2 YFSETQ come from the germline V gene. V shed 4 bases and J 1 base; nucleotides not matched to a gene: 4. The CDR3: CASSTRQGNTEAFF. The CDR3 region has the DNA TGCGCCAGCAGCACCCGACAGGGGAACACTGAAGCTTTCTTT.

Worth noting for this clonotype: Just one base apart from a much larger clone, this may be a read error. This chain uses TRBV20-1 with TRBJ2-1; 11 bases match TRBD2. V was clipped by 5 bases and J by 8 bases; unmatched bases: 20. This CDR3 has 18 residues. Per the germline V gene, CDR1 is DFQATT and CDR2 is SNEGSKA (reference sequence). The CDR3 reads CSAPKGGGWTSGYDEQFF. Written as DNA, the CDR3 is TGCAGTGCTCCCAAGGGTGGAGGATGGACTAGCGGGTACGATGAGCAGTTCTTC.

This clonotype has ten or more counts. The rearrangement uses TRBV6-1 and TRBJ1-2; possibly TRBD1 for D (6 bases). Trimming stripped 0 bases from V and 6 bases from J, with 14 bases between. The germline CDR1 and CDR2 sequences are MNHNS and SASEGT. The CDR3 loop spans 15 amino acids. The DNA for the CDR3 is TGTGCCAGCAGTGAAGCCGGAAGAACAGGGAATGGCTACACCTTC. It encodes CASSEAGRTGNGYTF.

This clonotype was observed at least ten times. The chain has TRBV11-2 and TRBJ2-1; 10 positions match TRBD1. Germline values: CDR1 SGHAT, CDR2 FQNNGV. Trimming removed 3 bases from V and 8 bases from J; junction bases left unmatched: 10. The CDR3 extends over 16 amino acids. This CDR3 is CASSLVPGQGLYEQFF. As DNA, the CDR3 is TGTGCCAGCAGCTTGGTGCCGGGACAGGGGCTCTATGAGCAGTTCTTC. Using reference TRBV11-2 and TRBJ2-1 for the parts outside the CDR3, the full variable domain is EAGVAQSPRYKIIEKRQSVAFWCNPISGHATLYWYQQILGQGPKLLIQFQNNGVVDDSQLPKDRFSAERLKGVDSTLKIQPAKLEDSAVYLCASSLVPGQGLYEQFFGPGTRLTVL.

This clonotype was seen many times. V is TRBV3-1 and J is TRBJ1-5, with D perhaps matching TRBD1 (6 bases). V lost 1 base to trimming and J lost 2 bases, with 9 bases between them. Germline loops: CDR1 LGHDT, CDR2 YNNKEL (reference sequence). The CDR3 sequence is 15 residues long. The CDR3 loop reads CASSQGTAGNQPQHF. CDR3 coding DNA: TGTGCCAGCAGCCAAGGGACAGCCGGCAATCAGCCCCAGCATTTT.

This clonotype has a count of ten or more. The V and J genes are TRBV9 and TRBJ2-3; 8 bases map to TRBD2. There are 16 residues in the CDR3. Germline V gene lookup returns CDR1 SGDLS and CDR2 YYNGEE. With V trimmed by 3 bases and J by 4 bases, 10 bases remained unmatched. The CDR3: CASSELAGRSADTQYF. DNA of the CDR3: TGTGCCAGCAGCGAATTAGCGGGACGGTCGGCAGATACGCAGTATTTT.

This clonotype has a handful of counts. The J gene is TRBJ1-2, the V gene TRBV7-9; 9 bases match TRBD1. CDR1 and CDR2 (germline): SEHNR, FQNEAQ (reference sequence). After removal of 0 bases from V and 4 bases from J, the junction contained 6 bases not matched to a gene. This CDR3 contains 16 residues. In DNA form, the CDR3 reads TGTGCCAGCAGCTTAGCCGGGACAGGGCTAGGCTATGGCTACACCTTC. As protein: CASSLAGTGLGYGYTF.

The chain employs TRBV7-3 and TRBJ2-1; TRBD2 agrees at 8 bases. The CDR3 contains 14 residues. V lost 5 bases and J lost 9; bases outside the gene matches: 9. The germline CDR1 and CDR2 sequences are SGHTA and FQGTGA. The CDR3 sequence is CASSPGLVVVEQFF. Written as DNA, the CDR3 is TGTGCCAGCAGCCCGGGACTAGTTGTAGTTGAGCAGTTCTTC. Using reference TRBV7-3 and TRBJ2-1 for the parts outside the CDR3, the full variable domain is GAGVSQTPSNKVTEKGKYVELRCDPISGHTALYWYRQSLGQGPEFLIYFQGTGAADDSGLPNDRFFAVRPEGSVSTLKIQRTERGDSAVYLCASSPGLVVVEQFFGPGTRLTVL.

The chain employs TRBV19 and TRBJ1-3; D unclear. The V gene's germline CDR1 is LNHDA and CDR2 SQIVND (reference sequence). The ends were cut back, 3 bases at V and 0 bases at J, with 3 bases in the middle. The CDR3 runs 13 residues. CDR3 amino acids: CASSIDSGNTIYF. The CDR3 nucleotides read TGTGCCAGTAGTATCGACTCTGGAAACACCATATATTTT.

There are many counts of this clonotype. The chain employs TRBV7-2 and TRBJ2-7, with no clear D. V dropped 5 bases and J dropped 0 bases, with 11 bases sitting between them. Germline CDR1 SGHTA, CDR2 FQGNSA. CDR3 size: 14 residues. CDR3 amino acids: CASSLLGSSYEQYF. The DNA for the CDR3 is TGTGCCAGCAGCCTTCTCGGAAGCTCCTACGAGCAGTACTTC.

This clonotype was observed many times. The CDR3 DNA reads TGTGCCAGCAGTCTAATAGCGGGAGAGGCCTGGGATACGCAGTATTTT. Its protein product is CASSLIAGEAWDTQYF. The gene calls are TRBV28 and TRBJ2-3; 9 bases fit TRBD2. V dropped 5 bases and J dropped 6; count of bases not matched to a gene: 12. Germline CDR1 is MDHEN and CDR2 is SYDVKM. CDR3 size: 16 residues.

As for this clonotype: A much more abundant neighbour one base away suggests this may be a read error. The rearrangement joins TRBV7-9 to TRBJ2-7; 9 bases match TRBD1. This CDR3 is 15 amino acids long. Germline assignment: CDR1 SEHNR and CDR2 FQNEAQ (reference sequence). J gave up 3 bases and V 8 bases, and 11 bases lay outside the gene matches. The CDR3: CASGHRDREGYEQYF. CDR3 nucleotides: TGTGCCAGCGGCCACCGGGACAGGGAAGGCTACGAGCAGTACTTC. The variable domain in full, completed from reference TRBV7-9 and TRBJ2-7, reads DTGVSQNPRHKITKRGQNVTFRCDPISEHNRLYWYRQTLGQGPEFLTYFQNEAQLEKSRLLSDRFSAERPKGSFSTLEIQRTEQGDSAMYLCASGHRDREGYEQYFGPGTRLTVT.

This clonotype was recorded at least ten times. The gene calls are TRBV28 and TRBJ2-1, with D uncertain. Trimming removed 8 bases at V and 4 bases at J, with 9 bases between. The CDR3 contains 12 residues. From germline, CDR1 is MDHEN and CDR2 SYDVKM. The CDR3 region has the DNA TGTGCCAGCTGTGTGGGATACAATGAGCAGTTCTTC. Translating it yields CASCVGYNEQFF.

Many counts were recorded for this clonotype. The rearrangement uses TRBV3-1 and TRBJ2-4; D ambiguous. This CDR3 has 15 amino acids. The V end was cut by 2 bases, the J end by 1 base, with 9 bases between. CDR1 is LGHDT and CDR2 is YNNKEL in the germline V gene (reference sequence). CDR3 bases: TGTGCCAGCAGCCAATATAGCTCGGCCAAAAACATTCAGTACTTC. Translated, it gives CASSQYSSAKNIQYF.

Many counts were recorded for this clonotype. J is TRBJ2-3 and V is TRBV28; TRBD2 matches 11 bases. The germline V gene encodes CDR1 MDHEN and CDR2 SYDVKM. The CDR3 extends over 16 amino acids. V lost 3 bases and J lost 3; bases outside the gene matches: 5. The CDR3 loop is CASSLFSGRVTDTQYF. As DNA, the CDR3 is TGTGCCAGCAGTTTGTTTAGCGGGAGGGTTACAGATACGCAGTATTTT. The whole variable domain, filled in from reference TRBV28 and TRBJ2-3, reads DVKVTQSSRYLVKRTGEKVFLECVQDMDHENMFWYRQDPGLGLRLIYFSYDVKMKEKGDIPEGYSVSREKKERFSLILESASTNQTSMYLCASSLFSGRVTDTQYFGPGTRLTVL.

This clonotype was seen a few times. The rearrangement joins TRBV10-3 to TRBJ1-1, with D uncertain. Germline CDR1 and CDR2: ENHRY and SYGVKD. V shed 6 bases and J shed 1 base, with 6 bases lying between them. The CDR3 is 12 amino acids. CDR3 coding DNA: TGTGCCATCAGGACGGGGAACACTGAAGCTTTCTTT. Translation gives CAIRTGNTEAFF.

Many counts were recorded for this clonotype. The chain carries TRBV5-1 and TRBJ1-1; the D gene is possibly TRBD1 (6 bases). The CDR3 is made up of 15 amino acids. Trimming cost V 0 bases and J 4 bases, with 13 bases left between them. Germline CDR1 reads SGHRS; CDR2 reads YFSETQ. CDR3 sequence reads: CASSLGATGATEAFF. In DNA form, the CDR3 reads TGCGCCAGCAGCTTGGGGGCGACAGGTGCCACTGAAGCTTTCTTT.

This clonotype showed up many times. V gene TRBV19 combines with J gene TRBJ1-1; D is undetermined. Trimming took 2 bases from V and 8 from J, leaving 15 bases between them. Germline loops: CDR1 LNHDA, CDR2 SQIVND (reference sequence). The CDR3 consists of 14 residues. In nucleotides, the CDR3 is TGTGCCAGTAGTATAATTTACCCGGTGGTGGAAGCTTTCTTT. Its translation is CASSIIYPVVEAFF.

This clonotype appeared many times. This chain joins TRBV6-2 or TRBV6-3 and TRBJ2-2; D call uncertain. The CDR3 extends over 13 amino acids. The V end was cut by 2 bases, the J end by 2 bases, with 3 bases between. Germline assignment: CDR1 MNHEY and CDR2 SVGEGT. CDR3 protein: CASSYLNTGELFF. CDR3 coding DNA: TGTGCCAGCAGTTACCTTAACACCGGGGAGCTGTTTTTT.

This clonotype was counted between two and nine times. V is TRBV29-1 and J is TRBJ1-2; D is unresolved. The germline V and J ends were trimmed by 0 bases and 6 bases, with 5 bases remaining between them. The CDR3 contains 11 residues. Germline lookup yields CDR1 SQVTM and CDR2 ANQGSEA. CDR3 amino acids: CSVEDLNGYTF. Written as DNA, the CDR3 is TGCAGCGTTGAAGACCTTAATGGCTACACCTTC.

The J gene is TRBJ1-1, the V gene TRBV5-4; D possibly corresponds to TRBD1 (5 bases). V lost 4 bases and J lost 0, with 10 bases in between. This CDR3 has 14 amino acids. Germline values: CDR1 SGHNT, CDR2 YYREEE (reference sequence). CDR3 sequence (DNA): TGTGCCAGCAGCAAGGGACTAATGAACACTGAAGCTTTCTTT. Amino acids: CASSKGLMNTEAFF.

This clonotype was observed at least ten times. CDR3 DNA: TGTGCCAGCAGCAAGACTAGCGGGAGATCGTACACCGGGGAGCTGTTTTTT. Protein product: CASSKTSGRSYTGELFF. This chain connects TRBV11-2 to TRBJ2-2; 12 bases fit TRBD2. Germline CDR1 SGHAT, CDR2 FQNNGV. The trim removed 5 bases at V and 3 bases at J, leaving 7 bases unmatched. This CDR3 has 17 amino acids.

A few counts support this clonotype. The chain uses TRBV20-1 and TRBJ2-1; D not certain. The CDR3 consists of 16 residues. CDR1 is DFQATT and CDR2 is SNEGSKA in the germline V gene (reference sequence). V was clipped by 0 bases and J by 0 bases, with 12 bases between them. The CDR3 region is CSARDYSVSSYNEQFF. In nucleotides, the CDR3 is TGCAGTGCTAGAGATTATTCCGTAAGCTCCTACAATGAGCAGTTCTTC.